This TCR beta chain derives from a study of blood T cell repertoires in COVID-19. From germline, CDR1 is SEHNR and CDR2 FQNEAQ (reference sequence). There are 13 residues in the CDR3. Trimming removed 4 bases at V and 7 bases at J, with 10 bases between. This table comes from immunoSEQ multiplex PCR, and its TCRdb copy is limited to in-frame clones, with some not included. The sample has fewer than 350,000 clones, about 85% seen once. The receptor was derived from a woman aged 30 to 39 who had been exposed to COVID-19. The sequenced sample was PBMCs or T cells enriched from blood (not recorded which). The gene calls are TRBV7-9 and TRBJ1-4, with D perhaps TRBD1 (5 bases). Here the CDR3 reads CASSSKGSEKLFF. The CDR3 nucleotides read TGTGCCAGCAGCTCGAAGGGGTCTGAAAAACTGTTTTTT. The variable domain in full, with the rest retrieved from reference TRBV7-9 and TRBJ1-4, is DTGVSQNPRHKITKRGQNVTFRCDPISEHNRLYWYRQTLGQGPEFLTYFQNEAQLEKSRLLSDRFSAERPKGSFSTLEIQRTEQGDSAMYLCASSSKGSEKLFFGSGTQLSVL.